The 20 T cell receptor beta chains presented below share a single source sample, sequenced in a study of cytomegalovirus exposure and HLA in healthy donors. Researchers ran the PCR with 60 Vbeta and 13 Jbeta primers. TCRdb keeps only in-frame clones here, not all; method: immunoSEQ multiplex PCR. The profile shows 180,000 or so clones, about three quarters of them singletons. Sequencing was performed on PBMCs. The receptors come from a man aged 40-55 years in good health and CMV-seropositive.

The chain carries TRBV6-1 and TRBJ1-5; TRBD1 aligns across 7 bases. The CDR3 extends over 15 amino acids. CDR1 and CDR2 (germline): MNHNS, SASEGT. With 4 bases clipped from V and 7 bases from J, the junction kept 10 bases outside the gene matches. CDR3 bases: TGTGCCAGCAGTGCGACAGGGTTTGGTTTGCAGCCCCAGCATTTT. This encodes CASSATGFGLQPQHF.

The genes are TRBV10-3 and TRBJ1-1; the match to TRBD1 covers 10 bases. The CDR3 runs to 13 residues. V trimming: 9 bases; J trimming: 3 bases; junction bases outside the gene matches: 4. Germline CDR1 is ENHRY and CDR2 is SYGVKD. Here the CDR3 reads CAIGQGEYTEAFF. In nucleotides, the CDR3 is TGTGCCATAGGACAGGGGGAGTACACTGAAGCTTTCTTT.

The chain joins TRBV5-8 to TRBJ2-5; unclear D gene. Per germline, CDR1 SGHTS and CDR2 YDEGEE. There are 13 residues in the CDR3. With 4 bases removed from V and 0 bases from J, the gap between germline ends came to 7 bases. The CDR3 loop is CASSRDNQETQYF. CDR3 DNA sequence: TGTGCCAGCAGCCGTGACAACCAAGAGACCCAGTACTTC.

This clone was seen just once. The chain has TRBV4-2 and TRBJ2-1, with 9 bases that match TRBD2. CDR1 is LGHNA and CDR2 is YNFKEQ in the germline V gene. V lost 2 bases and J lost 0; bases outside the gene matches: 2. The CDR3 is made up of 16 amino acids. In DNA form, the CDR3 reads TGTGCCAGCAGCCAAAGTAGCGGGAGCTCCTACAATGAGCAGTTCTTC. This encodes CASSQSSGSSYNEQFF.

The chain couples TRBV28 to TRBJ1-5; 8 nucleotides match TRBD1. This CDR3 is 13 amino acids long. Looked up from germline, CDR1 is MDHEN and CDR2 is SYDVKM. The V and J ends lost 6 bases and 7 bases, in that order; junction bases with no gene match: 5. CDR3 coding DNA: TGTGCCAGCAGCCCAGGGGGCGGCCAGCCCCAGCATTTT. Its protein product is CASSPGGGQPQHF.

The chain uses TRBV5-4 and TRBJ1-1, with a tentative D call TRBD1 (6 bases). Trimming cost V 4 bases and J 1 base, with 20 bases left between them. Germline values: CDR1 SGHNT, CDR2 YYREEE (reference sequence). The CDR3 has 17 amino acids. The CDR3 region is CASSPRGRVGENTEAFF. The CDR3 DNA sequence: TGTGCCAGCAGCCCAAGGGGGAGGGTGGGAGAGAACACTGAAGCTTTCTTT. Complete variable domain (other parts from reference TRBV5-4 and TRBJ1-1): ETGVTQSPTHLIKTRGQQVTLRCSSQSGHNTVSWYQQALGQGPQFIFQYYREEENGRGNFPPRFSGLQFPNYSSELNVNALELDDSALYLCASSPRGRVGENTEAFFGQGTRLTVV.

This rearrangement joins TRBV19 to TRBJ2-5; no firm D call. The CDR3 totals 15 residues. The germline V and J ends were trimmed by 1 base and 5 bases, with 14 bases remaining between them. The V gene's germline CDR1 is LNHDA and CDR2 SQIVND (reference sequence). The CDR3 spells CASSIGLSGEETQYF. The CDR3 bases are TGTGCCAGTAGTATAGGATTATCGGGTGAGGAGACCCAGTACTTC.

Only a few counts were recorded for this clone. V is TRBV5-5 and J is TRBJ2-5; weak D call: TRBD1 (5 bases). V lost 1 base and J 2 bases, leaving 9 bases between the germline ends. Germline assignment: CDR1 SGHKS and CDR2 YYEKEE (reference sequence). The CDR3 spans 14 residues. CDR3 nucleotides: TGTGCCAGCAGCTTGTGGGGCCTGCAAGAGACCCAGTACTTC. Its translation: CASSLWGLQETQYF.

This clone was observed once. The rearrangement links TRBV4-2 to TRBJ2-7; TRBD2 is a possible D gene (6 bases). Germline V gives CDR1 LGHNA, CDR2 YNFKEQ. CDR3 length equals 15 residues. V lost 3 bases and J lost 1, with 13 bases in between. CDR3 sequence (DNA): TGTGCCAGCAGCCAGGCCGGGACTGCGTCCTACGAGCAGTACTTC. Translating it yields CASSQAGTASYEQYF.

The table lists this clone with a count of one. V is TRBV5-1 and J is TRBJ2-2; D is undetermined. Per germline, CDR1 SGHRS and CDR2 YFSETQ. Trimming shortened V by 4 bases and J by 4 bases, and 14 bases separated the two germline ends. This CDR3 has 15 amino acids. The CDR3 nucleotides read TGCGCCAGCAGCCCGTCAACAGTATCCACCGGGGAGCTGTTTTTT. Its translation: CASSPSTVSTGELFF. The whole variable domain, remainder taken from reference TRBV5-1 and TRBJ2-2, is KAGVTQTPRYLIKTRGQQVTLSCSPISGHRSVSWYQQTPGQGLQFLFEYFSETQRNKGNFPGRFSGRQFSNSRSEMNVSTLELGDSALYLCASSPSTVSTGELFFGEGSRLTVL.

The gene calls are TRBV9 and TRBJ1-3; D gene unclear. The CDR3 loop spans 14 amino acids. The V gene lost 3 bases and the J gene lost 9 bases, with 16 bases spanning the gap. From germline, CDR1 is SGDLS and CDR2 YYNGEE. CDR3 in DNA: TGTGCCAGCAGCGCTACCCTCCGCGGGAGCACCATATATTTT. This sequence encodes CASSATLRGSTIYF.

The CDR3 DNA reads TGTGCCTGGACCCGGGACACCGATCAGCCCCAGCATTTT. Translation: CAWTRDTDQPQHF. This rearrangement joins TRBV30 to TRBJ1-5; possibly TRBD1 for D (6 bases). The V gene's germline CDR1 is GTSNPN and CDR2 SVGIG (reference sequence). The V gene lost 4 bases and the J gene lost 5 bases, with 12 bases spanning the gap. The CDR3 is 13 residues long.

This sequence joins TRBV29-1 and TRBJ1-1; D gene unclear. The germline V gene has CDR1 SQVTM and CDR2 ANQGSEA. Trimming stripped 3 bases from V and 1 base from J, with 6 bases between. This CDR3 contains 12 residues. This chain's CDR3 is CSVEAGNTEAFF. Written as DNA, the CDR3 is TGCAGCGTTGAGGCAGGGAACACTGAAGCTTTCTTT.

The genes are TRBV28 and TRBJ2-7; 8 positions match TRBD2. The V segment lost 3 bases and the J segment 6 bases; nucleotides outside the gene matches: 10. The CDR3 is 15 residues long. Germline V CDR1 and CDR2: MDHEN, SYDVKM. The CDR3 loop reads CASSLVRGLVGEQYF. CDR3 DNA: TGTGCCAGCAGTTTGGTCCGGGGACTAGTGGGCGAGCAGTACTTC.

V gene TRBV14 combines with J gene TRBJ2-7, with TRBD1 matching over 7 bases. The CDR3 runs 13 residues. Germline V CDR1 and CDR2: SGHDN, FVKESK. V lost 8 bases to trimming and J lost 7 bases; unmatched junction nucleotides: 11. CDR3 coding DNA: TGTGCCAGCGGACAGGTACCTGCCGGGGAGCAGTACTTC. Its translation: CASGQVPAGEQYF.

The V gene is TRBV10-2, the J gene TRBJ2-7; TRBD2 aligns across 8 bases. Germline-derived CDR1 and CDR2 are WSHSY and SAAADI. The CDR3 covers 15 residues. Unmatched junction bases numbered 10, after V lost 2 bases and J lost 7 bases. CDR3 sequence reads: CASSEPGLGVAEQYF. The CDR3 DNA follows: TGCGCCAGCAGTGAGCCGGGACTAGGGGTAGCGGAGCAGTACTTC.

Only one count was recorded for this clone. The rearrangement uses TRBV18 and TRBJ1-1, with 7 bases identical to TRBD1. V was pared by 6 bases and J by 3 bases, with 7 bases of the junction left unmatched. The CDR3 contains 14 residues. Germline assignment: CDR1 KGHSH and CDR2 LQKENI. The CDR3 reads CASSERQGYTEAFF. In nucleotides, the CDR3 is TGTGCCAGCTCGGAGAGACAGGGATACACTGAAGCTTTCTTT.

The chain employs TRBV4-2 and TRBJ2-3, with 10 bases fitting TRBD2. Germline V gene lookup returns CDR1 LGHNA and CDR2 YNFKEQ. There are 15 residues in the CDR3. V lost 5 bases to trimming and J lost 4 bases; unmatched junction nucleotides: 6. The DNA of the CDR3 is TGTGCCAGCAGCATCAGCGGGAGGGGGGCAGATACGCAGTATTTT. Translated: CASSISGRGADTQYF.

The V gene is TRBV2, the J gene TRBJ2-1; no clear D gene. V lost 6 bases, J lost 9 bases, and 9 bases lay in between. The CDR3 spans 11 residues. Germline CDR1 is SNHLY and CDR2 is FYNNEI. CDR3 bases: TGTGCCAGCAGGGTTCACGGTGAGCAGTTCTTC. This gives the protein CASRVHGEQFF.

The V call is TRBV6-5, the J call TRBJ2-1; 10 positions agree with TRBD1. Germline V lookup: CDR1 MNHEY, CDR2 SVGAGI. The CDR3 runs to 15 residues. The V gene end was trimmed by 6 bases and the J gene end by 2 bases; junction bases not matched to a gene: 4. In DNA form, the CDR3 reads TGTGCCAGCAGACACGGACAGGGGGCCTACAATGAGCAGTTCTTC. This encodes CASRHGQGAYNEQFF.